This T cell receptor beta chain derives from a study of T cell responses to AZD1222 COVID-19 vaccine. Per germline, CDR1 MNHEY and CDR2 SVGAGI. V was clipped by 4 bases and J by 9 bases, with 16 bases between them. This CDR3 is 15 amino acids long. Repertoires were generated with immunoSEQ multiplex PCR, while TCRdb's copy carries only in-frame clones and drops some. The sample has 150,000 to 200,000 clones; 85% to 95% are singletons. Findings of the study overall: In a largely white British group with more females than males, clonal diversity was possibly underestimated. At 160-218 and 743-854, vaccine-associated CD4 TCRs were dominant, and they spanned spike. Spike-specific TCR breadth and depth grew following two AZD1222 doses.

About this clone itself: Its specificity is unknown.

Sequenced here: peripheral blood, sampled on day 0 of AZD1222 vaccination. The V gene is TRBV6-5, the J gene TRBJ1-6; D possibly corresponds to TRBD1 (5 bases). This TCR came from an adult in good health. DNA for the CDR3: TGTGCCAGCAGTTCCCGGTCTCGTGGGGCTTCACCCCTCCACTTT. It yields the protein CASSSRSRGASPLHF.